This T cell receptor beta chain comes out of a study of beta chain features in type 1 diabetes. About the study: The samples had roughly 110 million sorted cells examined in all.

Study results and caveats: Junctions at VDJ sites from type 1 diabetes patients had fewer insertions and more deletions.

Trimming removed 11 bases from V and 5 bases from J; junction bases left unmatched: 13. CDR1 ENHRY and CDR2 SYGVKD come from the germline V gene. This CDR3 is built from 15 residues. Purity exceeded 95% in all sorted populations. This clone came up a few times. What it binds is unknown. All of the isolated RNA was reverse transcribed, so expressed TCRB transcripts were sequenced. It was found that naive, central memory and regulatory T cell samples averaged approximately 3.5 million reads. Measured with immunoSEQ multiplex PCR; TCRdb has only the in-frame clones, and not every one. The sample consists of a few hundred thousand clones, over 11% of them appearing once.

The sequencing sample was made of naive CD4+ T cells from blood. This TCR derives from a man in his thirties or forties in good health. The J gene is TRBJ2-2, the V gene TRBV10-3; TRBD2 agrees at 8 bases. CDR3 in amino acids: CASNSGNSGTGELFF. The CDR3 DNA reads TGTGCCTCCAATAGCGGGAATTCGGGTACCGGGGAGCTGTTTTTT.